These 26 T cell receptor beta chains share one sample of origin, sequenced in a study of blood T cell repertoires in COVID-19. Sequencing used immunoSEQ multiplex PCR; TCRdb keeps in-frame clones, though not all of them. The table has approximately 150,000 clones, around 84% seen once; the top ten hold around 6.7%. Specimen: peripheral blood. The source of these receptors is a woman aged 45-65 years in a cohort sampled during active or convalescent COVID-19.

This clone was detected only a few times. This chain links TRBV19 with TRBJ2-1; 10 bases map to TRBD2. With V trimmed by 6 bases and J by 5 bases, 7 bases remained unmatched. This CDR3 region has 15 residues. Per germline, CDR1 LNHDA and CDR2 SQIVND (reference sequence). The CDR3 region has the DNA TGTGCCAGTAGCCCCACCGGGACTAGCGACAATGAGCAGTTCTTC. Its translation is CASSPTGTSDNEQFF.

This rearrangement joins TRBV25-1 to TRBJ1-2; D gene uncertain. Trimming shortened V by 1 base and J by 4 bases, and 4 bases separated the two germline ends. CDR1 is MGHDK, CDR2 SYGVNS, per germline. CDR3 length equals 12 residues. Written as DNA, the CDR3 is TGTGCCAGCAGTGAATTAGCCTATGGCTACACCTTC. Its translation: CASSELAYGYTF.

The V and J genes are TRBV4-2 and TRBJ1-2; the D gene is possibly TRBD1 (5 bases). The CDR3 runs 15 residues. V lost 3 bases and J 5 bases, leaving 16 bases between the germline ends. Looked up from germline, CDR1 is LGHNA and CDR2 is YNFKEQ. The CDR3 reads CASSQAVGEGYGYTF. The CDR3 bases are TGTGCCAGCAGCCAGGCTGTAGGGGAGGGGTATGGCTACACCTTC.

The rearrangement uses TRBV4-3 and TRBJ2-7; possible D gene TRBD1, 5 bases. The CDR3 sequence is 13 residues long. V was cut by 4 bases and J by 5 bases, with 12 bases left in between. Germline values: CDR1 LGHNA, CDR2 YSLEER. This chain's CDR3 is CASSPFTGNEQYF. The CDR3 DNA reads as TGCGCCAGCAGCCCATTTACAGGAAACGAGCAGTACTTC.

The CDR3 DNA reads TGTGCCAGCAGCCCAGACCTGGGGGGGTTCGTCGGGGAGCTGTTTTTT. Amino acid sequence: CASSPDLGGFVGELFF. This chain joins TRBV7-7 and TRBJ2-2; 7 positions match TRBD2. The CDR3 is 16 residues long. Germline V lookup: CDR1 SSHAT, CDR2 FNYEAQ (reference sequence). V shed 5 bases, J shed 7 bases, and the junction held 13 bases outside the gene matches.

This clone has just one count. The chain carries TRBV6-5 and TRBJ1-1, with D unresolved. The CDR3 has 13 amino acids. Looked up from germline, CDR1 is MNHEY and CDR2 is SVGAGI. V lost 6 bases and J 1 base, leaving 9 bases between the germline ends. Written as DNA, the CDR3 is TGTGCCAGCAGCGGGGTTCCGAACACTGAAGCTTTCTTT. It translates to CASSGVPNTEAFF.

The V gene is TRBV29-1, the J gene TRBJ2-7; 9 nucleotides align to TRBD1. The trim removed 3 bases at V and 1 base at J, leaving 4 bases unmatched. This CDR3 has 14 amino acids. Germline CDR1 is SQVTM and CDR2 is ANQGSEA. The CDR3 protein is CSVEGQGTSYEQYF. As DNA, the CDR3 is TGCAGCGTTGAGGGACAGGGAACATCCTACGAGCAGTACTTC.

This rearrangement joins TRBV2 to TRBJ1-5; tentative D call: TRBD1 (5 bases). The V end lost 5 bases, the J end lost 1 base, and 12 bases lay between the germline ends. Germline V gene sequence: CDR1 SNHLY, CDR2 FYNNEI. This CDR3 spans 15 amino acids. CDR3 nucleotide sequence: TGTGCCAGCAGTCGGGCCCGGGGGAGCAATCAGCCCCAGCATTTT. It yields the protein CASSRARGSNQPQHF.

The chain links TRBV5-6 to TRBJ2-7; D remains ambiguous. Germline V gene sequence: CDR1 SGHDT, CDR2 YYEEEE. The CDR3 has 13 residues. V gave up 10 bases and J gave up 2 bases, with 16 bases separating them. CDR3 residues: CAVRYSGTYEQYF. The DNA of the CDR3 is TGTGCCGTCCGCTACTCAGGCACCTACGAGCAGTACTTC.

The CDR3 DNA is TGTGCCAGCAGCCCGACAGGGAAGAACAATGAGCAGTTCTTC. The encoded protein is CASSPTGKNNEQFF. The chain combines TRBV3-1 (or the pseudogene TRBV3-2) with TRBJ2-1, with 7 bases matching TRBD1. The CDR3 length is 14 residues. V dropped 4 bases and J dropped 5; count of bases not matched to a gene: 5. From germline, CDR1 is LGHDT and CDR2 YNNKEL (reference sequence).

In DNA form, the CDR3 reads TGCGCCAGCAGCCCCTCGCGGGGCGCACGGACCCAGTACTTC. Translating gives CASSPSRGARTQYF. The chain employs TRBV4-1 and TRBJ2-5; weak D call: TRBD2 (6 bases). The germline V gene encodes CDR1 MGHRA and CDR2 YSYEKL. This CDR3 spans 14 amino acids. Trimming left V 4 bases short and J 7 bases short, with 16 bases between.

The chain recombines TRBV25-1 with TRBJ2-2; 7 nucleotides match TRBD2. Germline values: CDR1 MGHDK, CDR2 SYGVNS. Trimming removed 2 bases from V and 6 bases from J; junction bases left unmatched: 6. The CDR3 has 15 residues. The CDR3 DNA reads TGTGCCAGCAGTGAAGCGGGAGATCTCTCCGGGGAGCTGTTTTTT. This sequence encodes CASSEAGDLSGELFF.

The chain couples TRBV7-9 to TRBJ1-1, with TRBD1 identical over 7 bases. V dropped 8 bases and J dropped 1; count of bases not matched to a gene: 4. Germline lookup yields CDR1 SEHNR and CDR2 FQNEAQ (reference sequence). CDR3 length equals 13 residues. This CDR3 reads CASDPGGNTEAFF. CDR3 in DNA: TGTGCCAGCGATCCAGGGGGGAACACTGAAGCTTTCTTT. The entire variable domain, with the rest obtained from reference TRBV7-9 and TRBJ1-1, is as follows: DTGVSQNPRHKITKRGQNVTFRCDPISEHNRLYWYRQTLGQGPEFLTYFQNEAQLEKSRLLSDRFSAERPKGSFSTLEIQRTEQGDSAMYLCASDPGGNTEAFFGQGTRLTVV.

This chain connects TRBV4-1 to TRBJ2-3, with 7 bases matching TRBD2. Germline V gene data show CDR1 as MGHRA and CDR2 as YSYEKL. With V trimmed by 0 bases and J by 8 bases, 17 bases remained unmatched. The CDR3 consists of 18 residues. The CDR3 region has the DNA TGCGCCAGCAGCCAAGACCGGAATAGTTTGGCGGGGGTCGGTACGCAGTATTTT. This encodes CASSQDRNSLAGVGTQYF.

This sequence joins TRBV12-3 or TRBV12-4 and TRBJ2-5; D not certain. This CDR3 spans 13 amino acids. V was cut by 2 bases and J by 2 bases, with 6 bases left in between. The CDR3 DNA reads as TGTGCCAGCAGTTTATTCCCGCAAGAGACCCAGTACTTC. Amino acids: CASSLFPQETQYF.

The sample holds one count of this clone. J is TRBJ1-2 and V is TRBV4-3; 8 bases align to TRBD1. The CDR3 sequence is 16 residues long. The V gene's germline CDR1 is LGHNA and CDR2 YSLEER. With V trimmed by 1 base and J by 4 bases, 8 bases remained unmatched. The CDR3 region is CASSQGLTGGGYGYTF. CDR3 nucleotide sequence: TGCGCCAGCAGCCAAGGTCTAACAGGGGGAGGCTATGGCTACACCTTC.

V usage is TRBV6-6 and J usage is TRBJ1-5; weak D call: TRBD1 (5 bases). The CDR3 sequence is 16 residues long. Trimming took off 4 bases at V and 3 bases at J, with 16 bases between the two ends. Germline V gives CDR1 MNHNY, CDR2 SVGAGI (reference sequence). CDR3 DNA sequence: TGTGCCAGCAGTTCCCCCGGGAGGGGCCTCAATCAGCCCCAGCATTTT. Amino acid sequence: CASSSPGRGLNQPQHF.

This clone turned up a few times. The chain combines TRBV5-6 with TRBJ1-3; D remains unclear. From germline, CDR1 is SGHDT and CDR2 YYEEEE. This CDR3 comprises 13 residues. V lost 3 bases and J 0 bases, leaving 4 bases between the germline ends. DNA of the CDR3: TGTGCCAGCAGCTGGAGCTCTGGAAACACCATATATTTT. This translates into CASSWSSGNTIYF.

The rearrangement joins TRBV2 to TRBJ1-5, with TRBD1 matching over 7 bases. Trimming took 7 bases from V and 0 from J; bases not matched to a gene: 6. The length of the CDR3 is 15 residues. Germline CDR1 and CDR2: SNHLY and FYNNEI. The CDR3 sequence: CASTGTAYSNQPQHF. The CDR3 DNA sequence: TGTGCCAGCACCGGGACAGCCTATAGCAATCAGCCCCAGCATTTT.

This chain links TRBV19 with TRBJ1-3; TRBD1 aligns across 7 bases. The trim removed 9 bases at V and 0 bases at J, leaving 2 bases unmatched. In germline, CDR1 is LNHDA, CDR2 SQIVND (reference sequence). This CDR3 comprises 13 residues. As DNA, the CDR3 is TGTGCCAGCGGGACAGCCTCTGGAAACACCATATATTTT. As protein: CASGTASGNTIYF.

This clone was observed a single time. The chain is built from TRBV20-1 and TRBJ1-2, with a possible D match to TRBD1 (6 bases). V lost 3 bases and J lost 6, with 14 bases in between. The CDR3 contains 13 residues. Germline V CDR1 and CDR2: DFQATT, SNEGSKA (reference sequence). CDR3 nucleotides: TGCAGTGCTAGTAGGGGGTTCATTAATGGCTACACCTTC. Protein: CSASRGFINGYTF.

The rearrangement links TRBV10-3 to TRBJ1-6; D perhaps matches TRBD1 (6 bases). The germline V and J ends were trimmed by 0 bases and 0 bases, with 9 bases remaining between them. CDR1 is ENHRY and CDR2 is SYGVKD in the germline V gene. This CDR3 has 17 residues. The chain's CDR3 is CAISESGHLSYNSPLHF. Written as DNA, the CDR3 is TGTGCCATCAGTGAGTCGGGACACCTCTCCTATAATTCACCCCTCCACTTT.

V is TRBV7-6 and J is TRBJ2-1, with TRBD2 matching over 8 bases. This CDR3 has 14 amino acids. Germline assignment: CDR1 SGHVS and CDR2 FNYEAQ. After removal of 4 bases from V and 9 bases from J, the junction contained 8 bases not matched to a gene. The chain's CDR3 is CASSSVGGAGEQFF. CDR3 sequence (DNA): TGTGCCAGCAGCTCTGTCGGGGGGGCAGGTGAGCAGTTCTTC.

CDR3 in DNA: TGCGCCAGCAGCCAATCAAGGGGGGAAAAACTGTTTTTT. Amino acids: CASSQSRGEKLFF. The gene calls are TRBV4-3 and TRBJ1-4; D might be TRBD1 (6 bases). The germline gives CDR1 LGHNA, CDR2 YSLEER. The CDR3 has 13 residues. V lost 2 bases and J lost 8, with 9 bases in between.

The V call is TRBV7-2, the J call TRBJ2-5; D gene uncertain. Trimming took off 2 bases at V and 7 bases at J, with 8 bases between the two ends. Germline loops: CDR1 SGHTA, CDR2 FQGNSA. CDR3 length: 12 amino acids. The CDR3 spells CASSLSPGTQYF. The DNA for the CDR3 is TGTGCCAGCAGCTTATCCCCCGGGACCCAGTACTTC.

The chain uses TRBV11-3 and TRBJ2-2; no clear D. The CDR3 covers 14 residues. Germline V gene lookup returns CDR1 SGHNT and CDR2 YENEEA. The ends were cut back, 0 bases at V and 4 bases at J, with 6 bases in the middle. For the CDR3, the DNA is TGTGCCAGCAGCTTAGAGGCCCCCACCGGGGAGCTGTTTTTT. Its protein product is CASSLEAPTGELFF.